This T cell receptor beta chain was documented in a study of cytomegalovirus exposure and HLA in healthy donors. Study findings and constraints: There was a cluster of highly shared sequence variants that was likely a sequencing artifact. According to a later analysis, most TCR beta chains associated with CMV appeared HLA-restricted.

On this clone: Its antigen is not identified.

The study ran its PCR with 60 Vbeta and 13 Jbeta primers. Clones were sequenced by immunoSEQ multiplex PCR, and TCRdb holds only the in-frame ones, with some missing. This sample's table reports roughly 80,000 clones. Source material: PBMCs. The source of this sequence is a man aged 50 to 59 in good health and CMV-seronegative.

This chain's CDR3 is CASSLTLTGGNTIYF. CDR3 DNA sequence: TGTGCCAGCAGCCTTACCCTCACAGGCGGAAACACCATATATTTT. The chain recombines TRBV28 with TRBJ1-3, with D possibly matching TRBD1 (5 bases). The V gene lost 6 bases and the J gene lost 4 bases, with 16 bases spanning the gap. The CDR3 extends over 15 amino acids. Per the germline V gene, CDR1 is MDHEN and CDR2 is SYDVKM.